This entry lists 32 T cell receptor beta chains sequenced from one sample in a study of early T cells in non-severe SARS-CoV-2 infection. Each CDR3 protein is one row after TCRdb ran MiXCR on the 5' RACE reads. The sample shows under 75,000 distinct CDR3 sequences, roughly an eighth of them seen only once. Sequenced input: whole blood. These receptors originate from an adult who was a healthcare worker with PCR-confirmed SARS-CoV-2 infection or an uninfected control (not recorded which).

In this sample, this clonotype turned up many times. The DNA of the CDR3 is TGTGCCAGCAGCTTAGGAGCCGGCCTACCGGGGGAAAAACTGTTTTTT. Translating gives CASSLGAGLPGEKLFF. This chain connects TRBV11-2 to TRBJ1-4; D gene unclear. This CDR3 region has 16 residues. Per germline, CDR1 SGHAT and CDR2 FQNNGV. V dropped 1 base and J dropped 8 bases, with 17 bases sitting between them. Drawing the rest from reference TRBV11-2 and TRBJ1-4, the complete variable domain is EAGVAQSPRYKIIEKRQSVAFWCNPISGHATLYWYQQILGQGPKLLIQFQNNGVVDDSQLPKDRFSAERLKGVDSTLKIQPAKLEDSAVYLCASSLGAGLPGEKLFFGSGTQLSVL.

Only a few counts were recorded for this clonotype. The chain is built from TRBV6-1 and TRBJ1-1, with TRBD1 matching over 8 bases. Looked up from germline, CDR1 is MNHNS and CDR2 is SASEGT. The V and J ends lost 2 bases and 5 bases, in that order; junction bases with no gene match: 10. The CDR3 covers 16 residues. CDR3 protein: CASSEIPTGGGTEAFF. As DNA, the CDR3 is TGTGCCAGCAGTGAAATCCCAACAGGGGGAGGAACTGAAGCTTTCTTT.

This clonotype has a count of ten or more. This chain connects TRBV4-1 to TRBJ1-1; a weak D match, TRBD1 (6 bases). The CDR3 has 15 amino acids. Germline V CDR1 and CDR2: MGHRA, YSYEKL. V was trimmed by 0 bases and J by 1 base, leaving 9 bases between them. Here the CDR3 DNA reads TGCGCCAGCAGCCAAGACAGGGGATGGAACACTGAAGCTTTCTTT. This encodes CASSQDRGWNTEAFF.

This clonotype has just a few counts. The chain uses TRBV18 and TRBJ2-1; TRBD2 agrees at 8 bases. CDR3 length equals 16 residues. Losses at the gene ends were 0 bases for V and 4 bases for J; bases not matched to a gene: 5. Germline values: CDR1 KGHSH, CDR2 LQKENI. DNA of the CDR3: TGTGCCAGCTCACCACCGGACGGGGGGGCTTACAATGAGCAGTTCTTC. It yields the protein CASSPPDGGAYNEQFF.

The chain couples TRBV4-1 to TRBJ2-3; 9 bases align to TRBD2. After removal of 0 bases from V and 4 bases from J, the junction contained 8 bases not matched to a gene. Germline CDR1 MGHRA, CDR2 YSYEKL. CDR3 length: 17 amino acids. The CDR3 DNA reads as TGCGCCAGCAGCCAAGATTGGGCGGGGGGGACCGCAGATACGCAGTATTTT. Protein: CASSQDWAGGTADTQYF.

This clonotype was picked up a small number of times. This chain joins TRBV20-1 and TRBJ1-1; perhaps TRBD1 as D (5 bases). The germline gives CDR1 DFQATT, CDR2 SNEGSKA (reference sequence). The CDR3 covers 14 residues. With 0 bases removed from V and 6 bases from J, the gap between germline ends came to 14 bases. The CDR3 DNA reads TGCAGTGCTAGAGATGGTCTCAGGGTACCTGAAGCTTTCTTT. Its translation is CSARDGLRVPEAFF.

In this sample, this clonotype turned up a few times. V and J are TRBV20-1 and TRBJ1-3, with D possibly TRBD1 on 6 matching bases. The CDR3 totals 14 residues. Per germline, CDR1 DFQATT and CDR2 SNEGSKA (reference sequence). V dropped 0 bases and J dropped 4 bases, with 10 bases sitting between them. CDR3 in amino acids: CSARDRGRGNTIYF. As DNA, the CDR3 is TGCAGTGCTAGAGACAGGGGACGAGGAAACACCATATATTTT.

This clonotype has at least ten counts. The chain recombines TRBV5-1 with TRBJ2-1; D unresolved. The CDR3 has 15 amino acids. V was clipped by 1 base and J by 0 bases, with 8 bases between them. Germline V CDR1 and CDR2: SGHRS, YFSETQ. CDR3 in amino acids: CASSLPDLSYNEQFF. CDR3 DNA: TGCGCCAGCAGCTTGCCGGACCTCTCCTACAATGAGCAGTTCTTC.

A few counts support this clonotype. The CDR3 is CASSPQYRGNTEAFF. CDR3 in DNA: TGTGCCAGCTCACCACAGTACAGGGGGAATACTGAAGCTTTCTTT. V gene TRBV18 combines with J gene TRBJ1-1, with TRBD1 identical over 8 bases. There are 15 residues in the CDR3. With V trimmed by 1 base and J by 5 bases, 6 bases remained unmatched. CDR1 and CDR2 (germline): KGHSH, LQKENI.

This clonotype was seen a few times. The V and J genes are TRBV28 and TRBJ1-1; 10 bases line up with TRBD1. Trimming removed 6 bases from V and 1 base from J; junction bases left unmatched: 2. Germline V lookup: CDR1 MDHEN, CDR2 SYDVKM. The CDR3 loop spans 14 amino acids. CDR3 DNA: TGTGCCAGCAGGCGACAGGGGGCGAACACTGAAGCTTTCTTT. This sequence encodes CASRRQGANTEAFF.

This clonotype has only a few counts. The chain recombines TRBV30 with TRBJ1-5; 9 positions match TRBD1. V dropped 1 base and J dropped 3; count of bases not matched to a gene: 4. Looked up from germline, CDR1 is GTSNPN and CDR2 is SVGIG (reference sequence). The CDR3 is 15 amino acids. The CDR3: CAWSDRGLYNQPQHF. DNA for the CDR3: TGTGCCTGGAGTGACAGGGGGCTCTACAATCAGCCCCAGCATTTT.

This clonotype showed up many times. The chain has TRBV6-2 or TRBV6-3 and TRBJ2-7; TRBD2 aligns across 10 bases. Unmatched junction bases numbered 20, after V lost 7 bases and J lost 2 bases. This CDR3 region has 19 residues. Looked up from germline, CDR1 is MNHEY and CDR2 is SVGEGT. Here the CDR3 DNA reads TGTGCCAGCACCGACGATTCCGGGACTAGCGAGAGCGACACCTACGAGCAGTACTTC. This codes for CASTDDSGTSESDTYEQYF.

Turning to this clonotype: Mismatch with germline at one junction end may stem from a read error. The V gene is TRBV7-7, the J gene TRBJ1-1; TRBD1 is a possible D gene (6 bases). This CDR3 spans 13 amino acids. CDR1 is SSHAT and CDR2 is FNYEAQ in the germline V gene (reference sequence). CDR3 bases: TGTGCTAGCAGCCCAGGGGAATCTGGTGAAGCTTTCTTT. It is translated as CASSPGESGEAFF.

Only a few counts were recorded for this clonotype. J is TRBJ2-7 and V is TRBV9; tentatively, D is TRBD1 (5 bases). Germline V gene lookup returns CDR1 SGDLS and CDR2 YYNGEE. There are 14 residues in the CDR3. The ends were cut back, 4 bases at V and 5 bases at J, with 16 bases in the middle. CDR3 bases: TGTGCCAGCAGCCCGTCAGGGTTTAGCAACGAGCAGTACTTC. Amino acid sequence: CASSPSGFSNEQYF.

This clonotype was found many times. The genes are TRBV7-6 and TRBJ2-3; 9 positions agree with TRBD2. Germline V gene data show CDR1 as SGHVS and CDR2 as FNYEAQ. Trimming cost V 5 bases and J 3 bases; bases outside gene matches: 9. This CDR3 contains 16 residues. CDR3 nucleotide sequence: TGTGCCAGCAGCCCTACTGGGCTAGCGGGGACAGATACGCAGTATTTT. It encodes CASSPTGLAGTDTQYF.

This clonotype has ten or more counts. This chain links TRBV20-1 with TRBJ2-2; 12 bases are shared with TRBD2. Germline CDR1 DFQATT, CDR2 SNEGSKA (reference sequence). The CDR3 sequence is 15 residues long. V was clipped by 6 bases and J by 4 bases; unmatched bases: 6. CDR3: CSAPPSGRATGELFF. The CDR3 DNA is TGCAGTGCCCCTCCTAGCGGGAGGGCCACCGGGGAGCTGTTTTTT.

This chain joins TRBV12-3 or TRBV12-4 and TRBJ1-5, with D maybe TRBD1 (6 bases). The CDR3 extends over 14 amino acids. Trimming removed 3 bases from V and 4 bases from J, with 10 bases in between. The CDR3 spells CASSLGALNQPQHF. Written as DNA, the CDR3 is TGTGCCAGCAGTTTGGGGGCCCTGAATCAGCCCCAGCATTTT.

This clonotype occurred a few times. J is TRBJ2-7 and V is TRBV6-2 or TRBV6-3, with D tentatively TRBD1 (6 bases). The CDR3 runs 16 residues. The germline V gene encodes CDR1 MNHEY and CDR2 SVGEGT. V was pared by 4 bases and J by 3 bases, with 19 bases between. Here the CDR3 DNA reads TGTGCCAGCAGTTCTCCCCTGTGGGGGCCTAGCTACGAGCAGTACTTC. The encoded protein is CASSSPLWGPSYEQYF.

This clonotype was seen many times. CDR3 residues: CASSLEGSSYNEQFF. The CDR3 bases are TGTGCCAGCAGCTTAGAGGGCAGCTCCTACAATGAGCAGTTCTTC. The chain recombines TRBV7-9 with TRBJ2-1; D unresolved. CDR1 SEHNR and CDR2 FQNEAQ come from the germline V gene (reference sequence). V lost 1 base and J lost 0, with 7 bases in between. The CDR3 runs to 15 residues. Together with reference TRBV7-9 and TRBJ2-1, the CDR3 gives the full variable domain: DTGVSQNPRHKITKRGQNVTFRCDPISEHNRLYWYRQTLGQGPEFLTYFQNEAQLEKSRLLSDRFSAERPKGSFSTLEIQRTEQGDSAMYLCASSLEGSSYNEQFFGPGTRLTVL.

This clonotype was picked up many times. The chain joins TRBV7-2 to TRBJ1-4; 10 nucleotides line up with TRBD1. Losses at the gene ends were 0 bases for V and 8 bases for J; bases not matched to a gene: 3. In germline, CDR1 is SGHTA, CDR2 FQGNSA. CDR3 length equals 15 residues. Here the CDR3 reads CASSLAGQGFEKLFF. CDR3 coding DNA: TGTGCCAGCAGCTTAGCGGGACAGGGGTTCGAAAAACTGTTTTTT.

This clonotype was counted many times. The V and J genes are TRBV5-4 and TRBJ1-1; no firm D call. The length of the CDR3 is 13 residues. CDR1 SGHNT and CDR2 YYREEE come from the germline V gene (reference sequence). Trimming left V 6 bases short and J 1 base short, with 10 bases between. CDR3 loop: CASNLDGNTEAFF. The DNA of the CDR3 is TGTGCCAGCAACTTAGATGGGAACACTGAAGCTTTCTTT.

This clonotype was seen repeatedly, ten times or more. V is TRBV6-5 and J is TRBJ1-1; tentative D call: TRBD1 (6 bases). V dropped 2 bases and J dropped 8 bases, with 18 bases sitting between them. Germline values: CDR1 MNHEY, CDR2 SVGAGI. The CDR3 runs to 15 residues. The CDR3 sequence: CASSYASTGRPEAFF. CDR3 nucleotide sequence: TGTGCCAGCAGTTACGCCTCAACAGGGCGGCCCGAAGCTTTCTTT.

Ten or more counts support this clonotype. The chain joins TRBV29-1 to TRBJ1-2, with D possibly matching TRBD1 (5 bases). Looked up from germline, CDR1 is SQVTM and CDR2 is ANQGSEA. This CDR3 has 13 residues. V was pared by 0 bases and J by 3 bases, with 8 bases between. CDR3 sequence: CSVEDRGDYGYTF. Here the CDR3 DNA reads TGCAGCGTTGAAGATCGGGGCGACTATGGCTACACCTTC.

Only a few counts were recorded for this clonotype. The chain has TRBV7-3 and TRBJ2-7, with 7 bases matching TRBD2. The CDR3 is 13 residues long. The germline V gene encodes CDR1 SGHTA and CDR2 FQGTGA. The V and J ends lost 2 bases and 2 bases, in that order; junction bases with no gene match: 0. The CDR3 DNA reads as TGTGCCAGCAGCTTAGCGGGAGCCTACGAGCAGTACTTC. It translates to CASSLAGAYEQYF.

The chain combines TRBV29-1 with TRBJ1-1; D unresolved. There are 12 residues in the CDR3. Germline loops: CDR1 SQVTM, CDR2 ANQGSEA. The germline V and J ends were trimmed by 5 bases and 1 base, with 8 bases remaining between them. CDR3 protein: CSVPRENTEAFF. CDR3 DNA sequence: TGCAGCGTTCCCCGGGAGAACACTGAAGCTTTCTTT.

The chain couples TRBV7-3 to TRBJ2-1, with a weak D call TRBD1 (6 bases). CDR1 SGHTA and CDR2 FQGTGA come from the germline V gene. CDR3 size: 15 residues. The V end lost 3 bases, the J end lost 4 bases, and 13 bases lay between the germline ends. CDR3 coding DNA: TGTGCCAGCAGCTTGACAGGTCCGACGTACAATGAGCAGTTCTTC. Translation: CASSLTGPTYNEQFF.

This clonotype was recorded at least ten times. CDR3 sequence: CASSLDRGLYEQYF. The CDR3 nucleotides are TGCGCCAGCAGCCTCGACAGGGGGCTCTACGAGCAGTACTTC. The chain couples TRBV5-1 to TRBJ2-7, with 10 bases aligning to TRBD1. CDR3 length: 14 residues. V gave up 4 bases and J gave up 3 bases; unmatched junction bases: 4. The germline V gene has CDR1 SGHRS and CDR2 YFSETQ.

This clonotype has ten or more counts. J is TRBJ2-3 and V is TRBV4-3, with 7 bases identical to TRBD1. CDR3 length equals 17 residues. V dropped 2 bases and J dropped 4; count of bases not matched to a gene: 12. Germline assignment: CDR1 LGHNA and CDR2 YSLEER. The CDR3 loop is CASSQSDRVGLADTQYF. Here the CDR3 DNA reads TGCGCCAGCAGCCAATCTGACAGGGTGGGGCTGGCAGATACGCAGTATTTT.

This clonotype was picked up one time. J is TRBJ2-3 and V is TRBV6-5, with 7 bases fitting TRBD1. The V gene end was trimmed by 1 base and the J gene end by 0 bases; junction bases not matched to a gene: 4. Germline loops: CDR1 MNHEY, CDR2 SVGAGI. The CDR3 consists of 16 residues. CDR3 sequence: CASSYYGQASTDTQYF. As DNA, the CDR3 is TGTGCCAGCAGTTACTACGGACAGGCGAGCACAGATACGCAGTATTTT.

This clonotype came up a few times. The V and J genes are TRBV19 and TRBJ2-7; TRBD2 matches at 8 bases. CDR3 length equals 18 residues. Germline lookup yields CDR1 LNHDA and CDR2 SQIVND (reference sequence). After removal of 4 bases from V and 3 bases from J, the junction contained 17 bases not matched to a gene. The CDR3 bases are TGTGCCAGTAGTACCCGGGGAACTAGCGGAACTTCGAACTACGAGCAGTACTTC. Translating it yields CASSTRGTSGTSNYEQYF.

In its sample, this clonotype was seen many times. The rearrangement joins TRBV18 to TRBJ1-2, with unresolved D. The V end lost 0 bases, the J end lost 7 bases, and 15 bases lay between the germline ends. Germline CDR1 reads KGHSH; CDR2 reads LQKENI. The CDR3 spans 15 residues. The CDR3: CASSPPLGLSTGYTF. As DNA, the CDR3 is TGTGCCAGCTCACCACCGTTAGGCCTCTCGACTGGCTACACCTTC.

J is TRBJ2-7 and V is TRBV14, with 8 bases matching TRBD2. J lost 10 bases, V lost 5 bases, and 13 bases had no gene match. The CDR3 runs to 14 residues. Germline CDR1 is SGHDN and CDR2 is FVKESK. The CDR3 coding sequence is TGTGCCAGCAGCGCTAGTTTAGCGGGGACCCCCCAGTACTTC. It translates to CASSASLAGTPQYF.